The 27 T cell receptor beta chains below come from one sample, sequenced in a study of control samples from healthy donors and cancer patients. Method: immunoSEQ multiplex PCR; TCRdb's copy keeps in-frame clones and lacks some. Of 110,000 to 150,000 clones in the sample, around 90% were seen once. Sequencing was performed on blood. These TCRs come from a man aged 25-45 years in good health.

V and J are TRBV3-1 (or the pseudogene TRBV3-2) and TRBJ2-1; maybe TRBD2 (6 bases). Trimming removed 0 bases at V and 0 bases at J, with 15 bases between. The CDR3 runs 18 residues. Germline V gives CDR1 LGHDT, CDR2 YNNKEL (reference sequence). The CDR3 here is CASSQDISGYHSYNEQFF. CDR3 bases: TGTGCCAGCAGCCAAGATATAAGCGGGTACCACTCCTACAATGAGCAGTTCTTC.

DNA for the CDR3: TGTGCCAGCAGTTACTCGAGGCCAAAGGGATTAGCTGGCTACACCTTC. Its protein is CASSYSRPKGLAGYTF. The rearrangement uses TRBV6-5 and TRBJ1-2; D is unclear. Trimming stripped 0 bases from V and 7 bases from J, with 18 bases between. The CDR3 sequence is 16 residues long. Germline CDR1 reads MNHEY; CDR2 reads SVGAGI.

The rearrangement uses TRBV12-5 and TRBJ2-3; D is perhaps TRBD1 or TRBD2 (5 bases each). Deletions cut 4 bases from V and 3 bases from J, with 14 bases between. Per germline, CDR1 LGHNT and CDR2 FRNRAP. The CDR3 covers 15 residues. The CDR3 reads CASGSDSWGTDTQYF. The CDR3 DNA sequence: TGTGCTAGTGGTTCGGATAGCTGGGGGACAGATACGCAGTATTTT.

This clone was detected once. The chain carries TRBV7-9 and TRBJ2-1; TRBD1 matches 10 bases. Germline CDR1 SEHNR, CDR2 FQNEAQ (reference sequence). CDR3 length: 16 amino acids. V gave up 1 base and J gave up 5 bases; unmatched junction bases: 5. CDR3 nucleotides: TGTGCCAGCAGCTTAGGACAGGGGGCCATAGACAATGAGCAGTTCTTC. Residues: CASSLGQGAIDNEQFF.

Remarks on this clone: This same CDR3 is encoded by further DNA sequences in the sample. This chain uses TRBV27 with TRBJ2-7, with 7 positions matching TRBD1. This CDR3 contains 13 residues. Germline V gives CDR1 MNHEY, CDR2 SMNVEV (reference sequence). V lost 6 bases and J lost 1; bases outside the gene matches: 3. CDR3 coding DNA: TGTGCCAGCAGGAGACAGGGTTCCTACGAGCAGTACTTC. Translated, it gives CASRRQGSYEQYF.

The chain joins TRBV11-3 to TRBJ2-1; D possibly matches TRBD1 or TRBD2 (5 bases each). The CDR3 runs 15 residues. Deletions cut 5 bases from V and 4 bases from J, with 15 bases between. CDR1 and CDR2 from the germline V gene are SGHNT and YENEEA. The CDR3 DNA follows: TGTGCCAGCAGCGGGGGAAAAAGGAATTACAATGAGCAGTTCTTC. This gives the protein CASSGGKRNYNEQFF. Complete variable domain (other parts from reference TRBV11-3 and TRBJ2-1): EAGVVQSPRYKIIEKKQPVAFWCNPISGHNTLYWYLQNLGQGPELLIRYENEEAVDDSQLPKDRFSAERLKGVDSTLKIQPAELGDSAVYLCASSGGKRNYNEQFFGPGTRLTVL.

The chain employs TRBV11-2 and TRBJ2-3; unclear D gene. Germline V gene lookup returns CDR1 SGHAT and CDR2 FQNNGV. The V end lost 0 bases, the J end lost 3 bases, and 10 bases lay between the germline ends. This CDR3 has 15 amino acids. CDR3 nucleotide sequence: TGTGCCAGCAGCTTAGAGGGATGGCGAACAGATACGCAGTATTTT. Translating it yields CASSLEGWRTDTQYF.

This clone came up once. V usage is TRBV24-1 and J usage is TRBJ2-1, with TRBD2 matching 9 bases. This CDR3 contains 17 residues. The V gene's germline CDR1 is KGHDR and CDR2 SFDVKD. The J segment lost 8 bases and the V segment lost 3 bases, leaving 13 bases of the junction unmatched. CDR3 amino acids: CATSDRGSRGGIYEQFF. In DNA form, the CDR3 reads TGTGCCACCAGTGATAGGGGTTCGCGGGGGGGCATCTATGAGCAGTTCTTC.

The CDR3 nucleotides read TGCGCCAGCCGACAGGGAGCTGAAGCTTTCTTT. Its translation is CASRQGAEAFF. The chain links TRBV5-1 to TRBJ1-1; TRBD1 agrees at 7 bases. J lost 6 bases, V lost 7 bases, and 3 bases had no gene match. The CDR3 totals 11 residues. The germline gives CDR1 SGHRS, CDR2 YFSETQ.

The chain links TRBV15 to TRBJ1-4, with D possibly matching TRBD1 (5 bases). V was trimmed by 0 bases and J by 3 bases, leaving 8 bases between them. The CDR3 contains 15 residues. Germline loops: CDR1 LNHNV, CDR2 YYDKDF (reference sequence). CDR3: CATSRDKGPNEKLFF. Here the CDR3 DNA reads TGTGCCACCAGCAGAGATAAGGGACCTAATGAAAAACTGTTTTTT.

The V and J genes are TRBV7-3 and TRBJ2-2, with D possibly being TRBD2 (7 bases). V was trimmed by 1 base and J by 6 bases, leaving 12 bases between them. The CDR3 totals 15 residues. Germline V gene lookup returns CDR1 SGHTA and CDR2 FQGTGA. The CDR3 bases are TGTGCCAGCAGCTTAAACAGGGAGGGCGCCGGGGAGCTGTTTTTT. Translated, it gives CASSLNREGAGELFF. The full variable domain, its missing parts supplied by reference TRBV7-3 and TRBJ2-2, is GAGVSQTPSNKVTEKGKYVELRCDPISGHTALYWYRQSLGQGPEFLIYFQGTGAADDSGLPNDRFFAVRPEGSVSTLKIQRTERGDSAVYLCASSLNREGAGELFFGEGSRLTVL.

This clone was recorded once. This chain links TRBV20-1 with TRBJ2-7, with 9 bases identical to TRBD1. Losses at the gene ends were 3 bases for V and 1 base for J; bases not matched to a gene: 7. Germline CDR1 and CDR2: DFQATT and SNEGSKA (reference sequence). CDR3 length equals 15 residues. This chain's CDR3 is CSASQTGGRSYEQYF. DNA of the CDR3: TGCAGTGCTAGTCAAACAGGGGGCAGATCCTACGAGCAGTACTTC.

CDR3 DNA: TGCGCCAGCAGAGGCCAGAGGGGAAGAAAGTACGAGCAGTACTTC. This encodes CASRGQRGRKYEQYF. The rearrangement joins TRBV5-1 to TRBJ2-7; D tentatively fits TRBD1 or TRBD2 (5 bases each). The V gene's germline CDR1 is SGHRS and CDR2 YFSETQ. The CDR3 length is 15 residues. V dropped 5 bases and J dropped 4 bases, with 19 bases sitting between them.

This chain uses TRBV6-4 with TRBJ2-1; 10 bases fit TRBD2. Germline loops: CDR1 MRHNA, CDR2 SNTAGT. The ends lost 6 bases at V and 7 bases at J; junction bases unmatched: 9. The CDR3 runs to 15 residues. CDR3 in amino acids: CASSKPSGRGNEQFF. The DNA for the CDR3 is TGTGCCAGCAGCAAGCCTAGCGGGAGAGGGAATGAGCAGTTCTTC.

This clone occurred once. The chain links TRBV19 to TRBJ1-5, with TRBD1 matching over 12 bases. Germline V gene lookup returns CDR1 LNHDA and CDR2 SQIVND (reference sequence). The V and J ends lost 1 base and 0 bases, in that order; junction bases with no gene match: 13. The CDR3 covers 21 residues. The CDR3 bases are TGTGCCAGTAGTATAGTGCTTTTGGGGACAGGGGGCCTATATAGCAATCAGCCCCAGCATTTT. As protein: CASSIVLLGTGGLYSNQPQHF.

The gene calls are TRBV14 and TRBJ1-1, with D unresolved. Germline CDR1 SGHDN, CDR2 FVKESK. The CDR3 sequence is 13 residues long. Between the trimmed V and J ends, which lost 3 bases and 0 bases, there was a span of 5 bases. This CDR3 reads CASSHGMNTEAFF. For the CDR3, the DNA is TGTGCCAGCAGCCACGGCATGAACACTGAAGCTTTCTTT.

This clone was observed a few times. The V call is TRBV10-1, the J call TRBJ1-2; a weak D match, TRBD1 (6 bases). The V end was cut by 2 bases, the J end by 8 bases, with 24 bases between. The germline CDR1 and CDR2 sequences are WNHNN and SYGVQD (reference sequence). The CDR3 has 17 residues. CDR3 in DNA: TGCGCCAGCAGTGAGCGAACGGGAGCACTCAACAGGGACGGCTACACCTTC. Translation gives CASSERTGALNRDGYTF.

This chain uses TRBV6-5 with TRBJ1-3, with a weak D call TRBD1 (5 bases). Per the germline V gene, CDR1 is MNHEY and CDR2 is SVGAGI. The germline V and J ends were trimmed by 8 bases and 4 bases, with 12 bases remaining between them. This CDR3 is built from 13 residues. CDR3 bases: TGTGCCAGCGGAGGGACGGGCGGAAACACCATATATTTT. Translated, it gives CASGGTGGNTIYF.

The V call is TRBV4-1, the J call TRBJ1-3; 10 positions agree with TRBD1. Germline values: CDR1 MGHRA, CDR2 YSYEKL. The CDR3 runs to 16 residues. V was pared by 5 bases and J by 8 bases, with 12 bases of the junction left unmatched. The CDR3 sequence is CASSDRDRGVKDTIYF. The CDR3 DNA sequence: TGCGCCAGCAGCGACCGGGACAGGGGCGTTAAGGACACCATATATTTT.

V usage is TRBV7-9 and J usage is TRBJ1-1; D is unresolved. Deletions cut 5 bases from V and 0 bases from J, with 10 bases between. The CDR3 has 14 amino acids. Germline V gene data show CDR1 as SEHNR and CDR2 as FQNEAQ (reference sequence). Here the CDR3 reads CASSHRSLNTEAFF. CDR3 in DNA: TGTGCCAGCAGCCATAGAAGTTTGAACACTGAAGCTTTCTTT.

This rearrangement joins TRBV6-6 to TRBJ1-2; TRBD1 might be the D (5 bases). V lost 2 bases and J lost 3, with 16 bases in between. The CDR3 length is 16 residues. Germline V gene lookup returns CDR1 MNHNY and CDR2 SVGAGI (reference sequence). In DNA form, the CDR3 reads TGTGCCAGCAGTTACCAGCCTGGGGCACGGGACTATGGCTACACCTTC. As protein: CASSYQPGARDYGYTF.

Here the CDR3 reads CASSSRQHTDTQYF. CDR3 sequence (DNA): TGTGCCAGCAGCTCTCGACAACACACAGATACGCAGTATTTT. The V call is TRBV7-9, the J call TRBJ2-3; D ambiguous. Germline V gives CDR1 SEHNR, CDR2 FQNEAQ (reference sequence). V lost 4 bases and J 2 bases, leaving 10 bases between the germline ends. The CDR3 totals 14 residues.

The count of this clone is one. The chain couples TRBV7-2 to TRBJ2-5, with TRBD2 matching over 7 bases. Trimming cost V 1 base and J 4 bases; bases outside gene matches: 12. The germline CDR1 and CDR2 sequences are SGHTA and FQGNSA. This CDR3 contains 17 residues. The CDR3 DNA reads as TGTGCCAGCAGCTTAGGCGGGACGGGAGGATCCGGAGAGACCCAGTACTTC. Translation gives CASSLGGTGGSGETQYF.

The gene calls are TRBV6-2 or TRBV6-3 and TRBJ2-1; 11 nucleotides agree with TRBD2. Germline V gives CDR1 MNHEY, CDR2 SVGEGT. This CDR3 region has 16 residues. With V trimmed by 0 bases and J by 7 bases, 5 bases remained unmatched. The DNA of the CDR3 is TGTGCCAGCAGTTACTCGTCCCTAGCGGGAGGTAATGAGCAGTTCTTC. Translating gives CASSYSSLAGGNEQFF.

The CDR3: CASSFNTGHVAFF. The CDR3 DNA is TGTGCCAGCAGCTTTAACACAGGGCATGTAGCTTTCTTT. The chain links TRBV9 to TRBJ1-1, with D tentatively TRBD1 (6 bases). Trimming took off 4 bases at V and 10 bases at J, with 17 bases between the two ends. Germline V gene lookup returns CDR1 SGDLS and CDR2 YYNGEE. CDR3 length: 13 residues.

The gene calls are TRBV27 and TRBJ2-1; 8 bases map to TRBD2. Germline trimming cut 6 bases from V and 4 bases from J; bases unmatched to any gene: 11. The germline V gene has CDR1 MNHEY and CDR2 SMNVEV (reference sequence). This CDR3 is 16 amino acids long. DNA of the CDR3: TGTGCCAGCAGACCCCTCAGTAGCGGGGCGTACAATGAGCAGTTCTTC. Residues: CASRPLSSGAYNEQFF.

J is TRBJ2-3 and V is TRBV5-1; D might be TRBD2 (7 bases). V was pared by 4 bases and J by 3 bases, with 12 bases between. The CDR3 sequence is 14 residues long. Germline-derived CDR1 and CDR2 are SGHRS and YFSETQ. The chain's CDR3 is CASSPEGGTDTQYF. CDR3 bases: TGCGCCAGCAGCCCGGAGGGGGGGACAGATACGCAGTATTTT.